The next 20 T cell receptor beta chains were all read from a single sample in a study of cytomegalovirus exposure and HLA in healthy donors. The PCR used 60 Vbeta and 13 Jbeta primers. The method was immunoSEQ multiplex PCR; TCRdb's version includes in-frame clones alone and lacks a portion of them. The repertoire holds about 200,000 clones, with 82% as singletons. Material for sequencing was PBMCs. These receptors were taken from a boy younger than 10 in good health and CMV-seronegative.

The CDR3: CASSLNGRGYNEKLFF. CDR3 nucleotide sequence: TGCGCCAGCAGCCTCAACGGCAGGGGATACAATGAAAAACTGTTTTTT. The rearrangement links TRBV4-3 to TRBJ1-4; weak D call: TRBD1 (6 bases). V lost 4 bases and J lost 5, with 17 bases in between. CDR3 length equals 16 residues. The germline V gene encodes CDR1 LGHNA and CDR2 YSLEER.

V is TRBV27 and J is TRBJ2-1, with 10 nucleotides matching TRBD1. CDR3 size: 14 residues. The V and J ends lost 4 bases and 12 bases, in that order; junction bases with no gene match: 9. In germline, CDR1 is MNHEY, CDR2 SMNVEV (reference sequence). Here the CDR3 reads CASSSGTGDLGQFF. DNA of the CDR3: TGTGCCAGCAGTTCCGGGACAGGGGATCTGGGGCAGTTCTTC.

The chain recombines TRBV6-4 with TRBJ2-3; TRBD1 aligns across 11 bases. In germline, CDR1 is MRHNA, CDR2 SNTAGT. V was pared by 4 bases and J by 4 bases, with 1 base of the junction left unmatched. There are 14 residues in the CDR3. CDR3 loop: CASSGTGGADTQYF. The CDR3 DNA reads as TGTGCCAGCAGTGGGACAGGGGGCGCAGATACGCAGTATTTT.

This clone turned up a few times. This chain uses TRBV21-1 with TRBJ2-5; the DNA was not used to check the table's D call, TRBD1. The J call may not be correct, given that the DNA end is closer to TRBJ2-7. TRBV21-1 represents a pseudogene. CDR3 length: 14 amino acids. This CDR3 reads CASSKRTGVYEQYF. The CDR3 DNA reads as TGTGCCAGCAGCAAAAGAACAGGGGTCTACGAGCAGTACTTC.

This chain links TRBV27 with TRBJ1-2; 9 nucleotides agree with TRBD1. V was clipped by 6 bases and J by 7 bases; unmatched bases: 18. Germline CDR1 is MNHEY and CDR2 is SMNVEV (reference sequence). This CDR3 region has 17 residues. The CDR3 loop is CASSKNRDRVQSSGYTF. DNA for the CDR3: TGTGCCAGCAGCAAAAACCGGGACAGGGTTCAGAGTAGTGGCTACACCTTC.

The genes are TRBV27 and TRBJ1-2, with a weak D call TRBD1 (5 bases). There are 15 residues in the CDR3. The V and J ends lost 3 bases and 7 bases respectively, with 18 bases between them. In germline, CDR1 is MNHEY, CDR2 SMNVEV (reference sequence). The CDR3 DNA is TGTGCCAGCAGTTTCCTAAGGGGATTAAGAGGTGGCTACACCTTC. Translating gives CASSFLRGLRGGYTF.

V usage is TRBV7-2 and J usage is TRBJ2-7, with D possibly matching TRBD2 (6 bases). V lost 5 bases, J lost 4 bases, and 21 bases lay in between. The CDR3 runs 16 residues. Germline CDR1 SGHTA, CDR2 FQGNSA. The CDR3: CASSPWRGRLTYEQYF. In nucleotides, the CDR3 is TGTGCCAGCAGCCCATGGCGGGGCCGACTTACTTACGAGCAGTACTTC.

This rearrangement joins TRBV5-4 to TRBJ2-5; the D gene is possibly TRBD2 (5 bases). The CDR3 has 15 amino acids. Germline V gene data show CDR1 as SGHNT and CDR2 as YYREEE (reference sequence). V lost 4 bases and J lost 4, with 17 bases in between. CDR3 residues: CASSPEGVRGETQYF. As DNA, the CDR3 is TGTGCCAGCAGCCCCGAGGGTGTCCGGGGAGAGACCCAGTACTTC.

The chain has TRBV21-1 and TRBJ2-7; the table's D call of TRBD2 was not tested on the DNA. TRBV21-1 is marked as a pseudogene. The CDR3 extends over 19 amino acids. The CDR3 region has the DNA TGTGCCAGCAGCAGCAAGGGTGACAATCTAGCGGGGGCCACCTACGAGCAGTACTTC. It encodes CASSSKGDNLAGATYEQYF.

The gene calls are TRBV6-5 and TRBJ1-5, with a tentative D call TRBD1 (5 bases). The CDR3 length is 16 residues. Germline V gene data show CDR1 as MNHEY and CDR2 as SVGAGI. V shed 0 bases and J shed 0 bases, with 9 bases lying between them. Written as DNA, the CDR3 is TGTGCCAGCAGTTACTCGCGGGGGTATAGCAATCAGCCCCAGCATTTT. Its translation is CASSYSRGYSNQPQHF.

The rearrangement joins TRBV27 to TRBJ1-5; no reliable D call. The CDR3 consists of 13 residues. V lost 2 bases and J lost 6, with 8 bases in between. CDR1 is MNHEY and CDR2 is SMNVEV in the germline V gene (reference sequence). Written as DNA, the CDR3 is TGTGCCAGCAGTTTAGAGGCACGTCAGCCCCAGCATTTT. Amino acid sequence: CASSLEARQPQHF.

The chain employs TRBV5-8 and TRBJ1-2; TRBD1 matches at 7 bases. Per germline, CDR1 SGHTS and CDR2 YDEGEE. Trimming at V came to 6 bases and at J to 6 bases, leaving 14 bases not matched to a gene. The CDR3 has 15 residues. In DNA, the CDR3 is TGTGCCAGCACCTACCTGGTCGAACAGGGGAATGGCTACACCTTC. Its translation is CASTYLVEQGNGYTF.

J is TRBJ2-3 and V is TRBV4-2; TRBD2 is a possible D gene (6 bases). Germline assignment: CDR1 LGHNA and CDR2 YNFKEQ. The CDR3 runs 15 residues. The V and J ends lost 1 base and 5 bases respectively, with 13 bases between them. The CDR3 sequence: CASSQGEVGVDTQYF. CDR3 DNA sequence: TGTGCCAGCAGCCAAGGGGAGGTTGGGGTAGATACGCAGTATTTT.

In regard to this clone: Other nucleotide sequences from this sample produce the same CDR3. V and J are TRBV20-1 and TRBJ1-1, with D unresolved. Germline V CDR1 and CDR2: DFQATT, SNEGSKA (reference sequence). This CDR3 contains 10 residues. V dropped 1 base and J dropped 11 bases, with 8 bases sitting between them. Written as DNA, the CDR3 is TGCAGTGCTAGAGTTCGGGAGGCTTTCTTT. Translated, it gives CSARVREAFF.

This clone showed up just once. This chain connects TRBV6-6 to TRBJ2-2; 8 nucleotides match TRBD2. The CDR3 has 15 amino acids. Germline CDR1 is MNHNY and CDR2 is SVGAGI (reference sequence). V dropped 5 bases and J dropped 6; count of bases not matched to a gene: 8. The CDR3 DNA follows: TGTGCCAGCAGTACTAGCGGAGCTCGTCCCGGGGAGCTGTTTTTT. It translates to CASSTSGARPGELFF.

The rearrangement uses TRBV27 and TRBJ2-3; D may be TRBD2 (5 bases). Germline values: CDR1 MNHEY, CDR2 SMNVEV (reference sequence). Trimming shortened V by 3 bases and J by 0 bases, and 19 bases separated the two germline ends. The CDR3 has 18 residues. CDR3 coding DNA: TGTGCCAGCAGTTTTGAGTATATAAGCGGCCCTAGCACAGATACGCAGTATTTT. It encodes CASSFEYISGPSTDTQYF.

The chain links TRBV4-1 to TRBJ2-2; tentative D call: TRBD2 (6 bases). The CDR3 consists of 19 residues. Trimming removed 0 bases at V and 0 bases at J, with 17 bases between. Per germline, CDR1 MGHRA and CDR2 YSYEKL. CDR3 sequence: CASSQDYFRAGPNTGELFF. For the CDR3, the DNA is TGCGCCAGCAGCCAAGATTATTTCAGAGCGGGTCCGAACACCGGGGAGCTGTTTTTT.

The CDR3 DNA reads as TGTGCCAGCAGGGGGAGCCCCTACGAGCAGTACTTC. Residues: CASRGSPYEQYF. The V and J genes are TRBV6-1 and TRBJ2-7, with a tentative D call TRBD2 (5 bases). Trimming took 6 bases from V and 2 from J, leaving 8 bases between them. In germline, CDR1 is MNHNS, CDR2 SASEGT. The CDR3 length is 12 residues.

The genes are TRBV7-9 and TRBJ1-1; 8 nucleotides agree with TRBD1. The CDR3 runs to 17 residues. V lost 0 bases to trimming and J lost 5 bases; unmatched junction nucleotides: 11. The germline V gene encodes CDR1 SEHNR and CDR2 FQNEAQ (reference sequence). This CDR3 reads CASSLATGAPFKTEAFF. DNA of the CDR3: TGTGCCAGCAGCTTAGCGACAGGGGCTCCCTTTAAGACTGAAGCTTTCTTT.

V gene TRBV10-3 combines with J gene TRBJ1-2; D not certain. Trimming cost V 4 bases and J 4 bases, with 10 bases left between them. The length of the CDR3 is 13 residues. Germline V CDR1 and CDR2: ENHRY, SYGVKD. The DNA for the CDR3 is TGTGCCATCAGTGGAGGGCAGCTCTATGGCTACACCTTC. This encodes CAISGGQLYGYTF.